This T cell receptor beta chain appears in the sequencing data of a study of blood T cell repertoires in COVID-19. Study summary: Material from acute and convalescent COVID-19 was sourced from the United States, Italy and Spain. From T cells, B-cell-depleted T cells, or PBMCs came the material, which was cDNA or gDNA.

As to this clone: A read error may be the cause here, since a much bigger clone is one base away.

The CDR3 length is 15 residues. Germline values: CDR1 SGHNT, CDR2 YYREEE (reference sequence). With 2 bases clipped from V and 3 bases from J, the junction kept 4 bases outside the gene matches. Participant-given clinical history determined each cohort assignment. Per the original data handling: Reference gene primers were amplified, and this amplification served to estimate nucleated cell counts. Profiling relied on immunoSEQ multiplex PCR, and the TCRdb table lists in-frame clones only, not all of them. V and J calls and clone size are those listed in that table; D and trimming were worked out from the DNA. The sample includes 300,000 to 350,000 clones, 85% to 95% seen only once; the top ten take 3.9%.

Source material: PBMCs or T cells enriched from blood (not recorded which). V usage is TRBV5-4 and J usage is TRBJ2-1, with 8 bases aligning to TRBD2. The receptor comes from a woman aged 30 to 39 who had been exposed to COVID-19. CDR3 sequence reads: CASSLGLAGYNEQFF. The CDR3 region has the DNA TGTGCCAGCAGCTTAGGGCTAGCGGGCTACAATGAGCAGTTCTTC.